The 4 T cell receptor beta chains presented below share a single source sample, sequenced in a study of early T cells in non-severe SARS-CoV-2 infection. TCRdb fed the 5' RACE reads into MiXCR, producing one record per CDR3 protein. The data show tens of thousands of distinct CDR3 sequences, less than 9.5% seen once. Here the sequenced sample was whole blood, taken at baseline. The receptor source for this set is an adult who was a healthcare worker with PCR-confirmed SARS-CoV-2 infection or an uninfected control (not recorded which).

This clonotype was observed a few times. This sequence joins TRBV5-1 and TRBJ2-5; perhaps D is TRBD1 or TRBD2 (6 bases each). Germline values: CDR1 SGHRS, CDR2 YFSETQ. Trimming stripped 0 bases from V and 3 bases from J, with 12 bases between. The CDR3 totals 15 residues. The CDR3 region is CASSLDGGGEETQYF. Written as DNA, the CDR3 is TGCGCCAGCAGCTTGGACGGGGGCGGAGAAGAGACCCAGTACTTC.

V gene TRBV6-1 combines with J gene TRBJ2-1; possibly TRBD2 for D (5 bases). V lost 4 bases and J 5 bases, leaving 15 bases between the germline ends. The CDR3 length is 15 residues. CDR1 and CDR2 (germline): MNHNS, SASEGT. The CDR3 sequence is CASSGLTGFNNEQFF. The DNA of the CDR3 is TGTGCCAGCAGTGGATTGACGGGGTTTAACAATGAGCAGTTCTTC.

This clonotype was picked up many times. The J gene is TRBJ2-3, the V gene TRBV28; D call uncertain. Germline assignment: CDR1 MDHEN and CDR2 SYDVKM. This CDR3 has 13 residues. V was shortened by 10 bases and J by 4 bases, with 15 bases between the two germline ends. CDR3 in amino acids: CATHLGRADTQYF. In DNA form, the CDR3 reads TGTGCCACACACCTAGGGCGCGCAGATACGCAGTATTTT.

This clonotype was seen a handful of times. The chain links TRBV7-2 to TRBJ1-1; D gene uncertain. The V and J ends lost 2 bases and 10 bases respectively, with 14 bases between them. This CDR3 has 13 amino acids. CDR1 and CDR2 from the germline V gene are SGHTA and FQGNSA. DNA of the CDR3: TGTGCCAGCAGCTTAACCGCCCTGATGATAGCTTTCTTT. Its protein product is CASSLTALMIAFF.